The clone carrying this T cell receptor beta chain has at least ten counts. The antigen remains unidentified. These data belong to a study of spatial heterogeneity in lung cancer. Study background: Across tumor regions, counts of TCR transcripts showed a strong correlation with a T cell module score derived from matched bulk RNA-seq.

Indicated time point: sample taken at primary tumor resection. Whole RNA came from tumor, nontumor lung or frozen PBMC and was sequenced without being sorted. TCRdb called the 5' RACE reads again in MiXCR, with one record for every CDR3 protein. Of 20,000 to 25,000 distinct CDR3 sequences listed, more than 15% are singletons. V lost 6 bases and J lost 12, with 21 bases in between. The CDR3 totals 14 residues. Germline V gene lookup returns CDR1 SEHNR and CDR2 FQNEAQ (reference sequence). Findings and caveats of the study: Expanded alpha and beta TCR counts within tumors tracked tumor mutation counts. About 6.3% of tumor T cells for alpha chains and approximately 13% for beta chains were estimated to be covered.

This clonotype was obtained from a female donor with early-stage non-small cell lung cancer. The rearrangement uses TRBV7-9 and TRBJ2-1; possible D gene TRBD2, 5 bases. The sequenced sample was lung tumor tissue, obtained at surgery. The CDR3 DNA reads as TGTGCCAGCAGTGCATCGGGGTGGGCTCGCGGGCAGTTCTTC. Its protein is CASSASGWARGQFF. Variable domain in full (rest from reference TRBV7-9 and TRBJ2-1): DTGVSQNPRHKITKRGQNVTFRCDPISEHNRLYWYRQTLGQGPEFLTYFQNEAQLEKSRLLSDRFSAERPKGSFSTLEIQRTEQGDSAMYLCASSASGWARGQFFGPGTRLTVL.